This T cell receptor beta chain was recovered during a study of blood T cell repertoires in COVID-19. J gave up 5 bases and V 6 bases, and 13 bases lay outside the gene matches. The CDR3 is 15 residues long. Germline assignment: CDR1 MDHEN and CDR2 SYDVKM. This clone was counted a few times. Method: immunoSEQ multiplex PCR; TCRdb's copy keeps in-frame clones and lacks some. Here the sample spans roughly 70,000 clones, roughly 80% being singletons. The clonotype was recovered from a woman over 75 with active or convalescent COVID-19. Sequences were obtained from peripheral blood. The rearrangement joins TRBV28 to TRBJ2-7, with 7 bases that match TRBD2. The CDR3 sequence is CASRMMGGEGNEQYF. Here the CDR3 DNA reads TGTGCCAGCAGGATGATGGGAGGGGAAGGCAACGAGCAGTACTTC.